Listed below are T cell receptor beta chains from one sample, sequenced in a study of identical twins. One entry per CDR3 protein results from TCRdb running MiXCR on the 5' RACE reads. The table includes around 220,000 distinct CDR3 sequences, 10% detected once. Input material: memory T cells sorted from blood. Source of these receptors: a man aged 45-65 years in good health. Both conserved end residues are part of each CDR3. Each record gives: D gene, V gene, J gene, CDR3 protein. D genes are given only for firm matches.

>NA|TRBV7-2|TRBJ2-3
CASSFIRPGADTQYF
>NA|TRBV27|TRBJ2-5
CASSWGYQETQYF
>TRBD1|TRBV7-2|TRBJ2-7
CASSLRTGSYEQYF
>TRBD1|TRBV11-2|TRBJ1-3
CASSLEAGTGRAGSGNTIYF
>NA|TRBV12-3/TRBV12-4|TRBJ2-7
CASSSRTNYEQYF
>NA|TRBV7-3|TRBJ2-1
CASSPTSTFYNEQFF
>NA|TRBV19|TRBJ2-7
CASSIGTGSYEQYF
>NA|TRBV20-1|TRBJ1-2
CSARDALQLIYGYTF
>NA|TRBV20-1|TRBJ2-7
CSAAWLAQRTYEQYF
>NA|TRBV4-2|TRBJ2-1
CASSQVGTSNEQFF
>TRBD2|TRBV7-8|TRBJ2-3
CASSLASGGPSTDTQYF
>NA|TRBV20-1|TRBJ2-5
CSARDLPGIMETQYF
>TRBD2|TRBV12-3/TRBV12-4|TRBJ2-3
CASRRTSGDTDTQYF
>NA|TRBV20-1|TRBJ2-5
CSAGGAETQYF
>NA|TRBV5-5|TRBJ2-1
CASSLGGASSYNEQFF
>TRBD1|TRBV27|TRBJ2-6
CASSLSPGTGGGGAGANVLTF
>NA|TRBV3-1|TRBJ2-7
CASSRDSQQYF
>NA|TRBV19|TRBJ1-2
CASSAFRAVTEGYTF
>TRBD1|TRBV27|TRBJ2-7
CASSLSMTGTGYEQYF
>TRBD1|TRBV3-1|TRBJ1-1
CASSSRQGTEAFF
>TRBD1|TRBV5-6|TRBJ2-4
CASSFRLTGVLTKNIQYF
>TRBD2|TRBV20-1|TRBJ2-1
CSARGLAGGLEQFF
>TRBD1|TRBV19|TRBJ1-5
CASSTGGWSNQPQHF
>TRBD1|TRBV27|TRBJ1-2
CASSPRPVGQGTHYGYTF
>TRBD2|TRBV29-1|TRBJ2-3
CSAERGSTDTQYF
>NA|TRBV4-2|TRBJ2-5
CASSQDAGTRGTQYF
>NA|TRBV2|TRBJ1-5
CASRQQGAQPQHF
>NA|TRBV28|TRBJ2-7
CASSFGSLNEQYF
>TRBD2|TRBV10-3|TRBJ2-7
CAISESRGSGSYEQYF
>NA|TRBV20-1|TRBJ1-6
CSGGVTVNSPLHF
>TRBD2|TRBV4-3|TRBJ2-5
CASSPTGTSDKETQYF
>NA|TRBV4-2|TRBJ2-3
CASSQQVIRRGAAPDTQYF
>NA|TRBV4-1|TRBJ1-5
CASSQESGANGPQHF
>NA|TRBV3-1|TRBJ1-1
CASSQERTPQSNTEAFF
>NA|TRBV20-1|TRBJ1-5
CSARDSGHSVQHF
>NA|TRBV6-1|TRBJ1-1
CASIVGPNTEAFF
>NA|TRBV28|TRBJ1-1
CASSARAGTSPGAEAFF
>NA|TRBV9|TRBJ2-1
CASSVVGGVTYNEQFF
>NA|TRBV28|TRBJ2-2
CASRNRGGRTGELFF
>NA|TRBV20-1|TRBJ2-7
CSATGTLPAYEQYF
>NA|TRBV27|TRBJ1-5
CASSQLGTSAWHF
>NA|TRBV3-1|TRBJ1-1
CASSQASGGSTEAFF